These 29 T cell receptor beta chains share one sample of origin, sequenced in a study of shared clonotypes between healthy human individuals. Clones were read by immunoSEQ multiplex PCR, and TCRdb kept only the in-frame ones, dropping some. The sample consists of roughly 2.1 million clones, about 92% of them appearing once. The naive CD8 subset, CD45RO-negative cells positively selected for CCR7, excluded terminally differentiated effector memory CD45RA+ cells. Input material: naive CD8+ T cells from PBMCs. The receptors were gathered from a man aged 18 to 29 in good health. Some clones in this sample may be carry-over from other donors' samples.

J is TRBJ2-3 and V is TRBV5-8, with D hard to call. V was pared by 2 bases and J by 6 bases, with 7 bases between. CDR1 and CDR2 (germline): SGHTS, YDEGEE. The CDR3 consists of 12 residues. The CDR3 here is CASSFGADTQYF. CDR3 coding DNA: TGTGCCAGCAGCTTCGGAGCGGATACGCAGTATTTT.

The CDR3 nucleotides read TGTGCCAGCAGCCGGGACAGGGGCAATGAGCAGTTCTTC. Amino acid sequence: CASSRDRGNEQFF. V usage is TRBV27 and J usage is TRBJ2-1, with 10 bases aligning to TRBD1. V shed 6 bases and J 6 bases; nucleotides not matched to a gene: 2. This CDR3 is 13 amino acids long. Per germline, CDR1 MNHEY and CDR2 SMNVEV (reference sequence).

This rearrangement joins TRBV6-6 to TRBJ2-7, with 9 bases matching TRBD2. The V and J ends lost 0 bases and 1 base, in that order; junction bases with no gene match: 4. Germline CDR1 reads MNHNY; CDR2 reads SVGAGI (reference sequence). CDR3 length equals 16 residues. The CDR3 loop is CASSYSRLADSYEQYF. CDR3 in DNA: TGTGCCAGCAGTTACTCTAGACTAGCGGATTCCTACGAGCAGTACTTC.

The CDR3 nucleotides read TGTGCCAGCAGTGAGGGGGCTAGCGCGAGCTACGAGCAGTACTTC. Residues: CASSEGASASYEQYF. The chain recombines TRBV2 with TRBJ2-7; possibly TRBD1 or TRBD2 for D (6 bases each). This CDR3 region has 15 residues. V was cut by 3 bases and J by 3 bases, with 15 bases left in between. Germline loops: CDR1 SNHLY, CDR2 FYNNEI.

CDR3 DNA: TGTGCCAGCAGTGAAGTGAGGAAAAGCAATCAGCCCCAGCATTTT. Translated: CASSEVRKSNQPQHF. The chain couples TRBV6-1 to TRBJ1-5; no reliable D call. The germline gives CDR1 MNHNS, CDR2 SASEGT. Trimming took off 1 base at V and 1 base at J, with 8 bases between the two ends. This CDR3 has 15 residues.

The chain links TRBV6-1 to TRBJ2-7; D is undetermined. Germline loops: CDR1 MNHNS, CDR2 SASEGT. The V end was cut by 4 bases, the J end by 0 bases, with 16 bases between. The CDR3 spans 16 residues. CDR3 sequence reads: CASSVLRVSSSYEQYF. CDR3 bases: TGTGCCAGCAGTGTTCTCCGGGTCAGCAGCTCCTACGAGCAGTACTTC.

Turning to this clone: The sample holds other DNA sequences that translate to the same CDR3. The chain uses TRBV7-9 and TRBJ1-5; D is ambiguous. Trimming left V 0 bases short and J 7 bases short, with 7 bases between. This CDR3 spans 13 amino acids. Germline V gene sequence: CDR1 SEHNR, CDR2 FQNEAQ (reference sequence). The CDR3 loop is CASSLAGDQPQHF. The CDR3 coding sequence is TGTGCCAGCAGCTTAGCGGGAGACCAGCCCCAGCATTTT.

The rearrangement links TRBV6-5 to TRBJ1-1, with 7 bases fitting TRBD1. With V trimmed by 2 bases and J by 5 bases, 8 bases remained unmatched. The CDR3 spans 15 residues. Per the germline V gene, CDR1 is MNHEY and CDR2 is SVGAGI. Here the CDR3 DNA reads TGTGCCAGCAGTTACCAGGGGGAGTCGAATACTGAAGCTTTCTTT. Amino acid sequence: CASSYQGESNTEAFF.

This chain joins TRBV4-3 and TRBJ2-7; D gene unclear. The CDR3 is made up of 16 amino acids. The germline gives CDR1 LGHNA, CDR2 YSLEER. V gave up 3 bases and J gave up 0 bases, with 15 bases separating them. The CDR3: CASSHSGEQSSYEQYF. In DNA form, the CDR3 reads TGCGCCAGCAGCCACTCTGGAGAACAGAGCTCCTACGAGCAGTACTTC.

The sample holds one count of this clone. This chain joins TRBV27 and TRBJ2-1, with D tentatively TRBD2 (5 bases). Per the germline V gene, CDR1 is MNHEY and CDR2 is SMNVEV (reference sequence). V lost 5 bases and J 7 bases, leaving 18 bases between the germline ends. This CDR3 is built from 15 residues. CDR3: CASSPRGREGNEQFF. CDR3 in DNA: TGTGCCAGCAGTCCCCGAGGCAGAGAGGGAAATGAGCAGTTCTTC.

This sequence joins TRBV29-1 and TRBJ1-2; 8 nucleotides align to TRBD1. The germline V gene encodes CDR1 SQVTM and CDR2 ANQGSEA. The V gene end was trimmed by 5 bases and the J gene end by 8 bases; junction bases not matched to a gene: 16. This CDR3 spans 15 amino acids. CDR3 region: CSVLDYLTGEGGYTF. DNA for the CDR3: TGCAGCGTTCTTGACTATTTGACAGGGGAAGGCGGCTACACCTTC.

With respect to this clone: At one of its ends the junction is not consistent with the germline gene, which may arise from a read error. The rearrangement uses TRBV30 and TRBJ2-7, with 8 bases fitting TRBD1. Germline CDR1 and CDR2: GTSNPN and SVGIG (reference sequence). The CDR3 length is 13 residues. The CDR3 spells CAWTDRGGYGQYF. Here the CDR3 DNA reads TGTGCCTGGACTGACAGGGGAGGATACGGGCAGTACTTC.

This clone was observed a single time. The CDR3 DNA follows: TGTGCCAGCAGCTTGGTTCTACAGATAAGCACAGATACGCAGTATTTT. Its translation is CASSLVLQISTDTQYF. The V and J genes are TRBV5-5 and TRBJ2-3; D is ambiguous. Germline CDR1 reads SGHKS; CDR2 reads YYEKEE (reference sequence). Trimming pared 0 bases from V and 0 bases from J, leaving 11 bases between. The CDR3 covers 16 residues.

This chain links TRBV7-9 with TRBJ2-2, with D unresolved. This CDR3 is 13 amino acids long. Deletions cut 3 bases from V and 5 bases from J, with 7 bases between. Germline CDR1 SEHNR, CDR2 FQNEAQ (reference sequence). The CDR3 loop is CASSFGLTGELFF. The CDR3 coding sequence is TGTGCCAGCAGCTTTGGCCTAACCGGGGAGCTGTTTTTT.

The CDR3 nucleotides are TGTGCCAGCAGTTACTCATCCGGGTTAAGCTCCTACGAGCAGTACTTC. Translated: CASSYSSGLSSYEQYF. The chain joins TRBV6-5 to TRBJ2-7; D unclear. This CDR3 contains 16 residues. Germline V CDR1 and CDR2: MNHEY, SVGAGI. Trimming cost V 0 bases and J 0 bases, with 12 bases left between them.

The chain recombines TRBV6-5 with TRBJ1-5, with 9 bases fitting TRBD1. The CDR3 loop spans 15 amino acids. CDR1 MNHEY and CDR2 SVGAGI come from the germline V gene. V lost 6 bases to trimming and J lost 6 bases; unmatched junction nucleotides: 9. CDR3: CASSLDRGKGQPQHF. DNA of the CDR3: TGTGCCAGCAGCCTCGACAGGGGGAAGGGTCAGCCCCAGCATTTT.

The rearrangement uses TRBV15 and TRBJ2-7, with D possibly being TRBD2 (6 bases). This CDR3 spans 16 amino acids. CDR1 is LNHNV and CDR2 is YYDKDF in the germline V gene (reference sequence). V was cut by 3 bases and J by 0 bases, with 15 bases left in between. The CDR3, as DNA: TGTGCCACCAGCAGCGGGGCGGGGAGGAGCTCCTACGAGCAGTACTTC. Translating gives CATSSGAGRSSYEQYF.

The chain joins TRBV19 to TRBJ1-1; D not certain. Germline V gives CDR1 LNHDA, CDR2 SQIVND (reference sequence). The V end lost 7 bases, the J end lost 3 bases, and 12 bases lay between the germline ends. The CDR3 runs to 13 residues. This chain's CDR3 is CASTGGRYTEAFF. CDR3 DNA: TGTGCCAGTACCGGTGGAAGATACACTGAAGCTTTCTTT.

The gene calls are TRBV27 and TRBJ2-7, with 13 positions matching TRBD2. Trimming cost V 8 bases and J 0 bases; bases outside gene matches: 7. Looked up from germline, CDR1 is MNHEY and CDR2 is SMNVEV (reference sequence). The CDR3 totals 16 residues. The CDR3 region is CASWGLAGTNSYEQYF. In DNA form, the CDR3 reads TGTGCCAGCTGGGGACTAGCGGGAACCAACTCCTACGAGCAGTACTTC.

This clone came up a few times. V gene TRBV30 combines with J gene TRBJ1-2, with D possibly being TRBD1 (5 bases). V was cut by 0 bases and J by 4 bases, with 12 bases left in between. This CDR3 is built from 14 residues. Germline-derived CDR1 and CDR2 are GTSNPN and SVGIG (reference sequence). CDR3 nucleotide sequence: TGTGCCTGGAGTGTAGGGGTTAGAGGCTATGGCTACACCTTC. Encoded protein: CAWSVGVRGYGYTF.

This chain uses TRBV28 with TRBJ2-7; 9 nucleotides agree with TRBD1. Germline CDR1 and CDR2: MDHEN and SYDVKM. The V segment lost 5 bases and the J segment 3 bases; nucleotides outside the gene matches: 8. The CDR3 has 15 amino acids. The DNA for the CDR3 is TGTGCCAGCAGTCCATCCGGGACAGGGCTCTACGAGCAGTACTTC. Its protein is CASSPSGTGLYEQYF.

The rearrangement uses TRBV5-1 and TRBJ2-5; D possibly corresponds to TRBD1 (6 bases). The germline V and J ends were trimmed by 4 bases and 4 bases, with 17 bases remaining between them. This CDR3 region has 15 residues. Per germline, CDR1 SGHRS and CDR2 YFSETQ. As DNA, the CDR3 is TGCGCCAGCAGCCCCTTTTGGGGGCGAGGAGAGACCCAGTACTTC. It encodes CASSPFWGRGETQYF.

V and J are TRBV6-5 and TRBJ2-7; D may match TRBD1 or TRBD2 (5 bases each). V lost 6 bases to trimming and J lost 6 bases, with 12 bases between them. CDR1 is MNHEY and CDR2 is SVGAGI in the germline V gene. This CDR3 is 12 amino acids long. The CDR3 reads CASSPGPGEQYF. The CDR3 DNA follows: TGTGCCAGCAGCCCGGGACCCGGCGAGCAGTACTTC.

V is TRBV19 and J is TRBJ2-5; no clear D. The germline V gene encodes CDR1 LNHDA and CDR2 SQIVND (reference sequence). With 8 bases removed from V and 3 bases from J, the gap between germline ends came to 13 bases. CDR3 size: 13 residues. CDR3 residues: CASGTDGEETQYF. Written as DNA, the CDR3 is TGTGCCAGTGGCACAGATGGGGAAGAGACCCAGTACTTC.

This CDR3 is CASSAGQGSSYEQYF. The CDR3 nucleotides read TGTGCCAGCAGTGCCGGACAGGGGAGCTCCTACGAGCAGTACTTC. This sequence joins TRBV25-1 and TRBJ2-7; 9 bases line up with TRBD1. The trim removed 4 bases at V and 0 bases at J, leaving 4 bases unmatched. The CDR3 extends over 15 amino acids. Germline values: CDR1 MGHDK, CDR2 SYGVNS.

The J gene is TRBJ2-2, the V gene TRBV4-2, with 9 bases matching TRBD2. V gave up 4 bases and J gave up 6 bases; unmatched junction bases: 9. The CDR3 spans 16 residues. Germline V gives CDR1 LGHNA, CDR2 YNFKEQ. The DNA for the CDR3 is TGTGCCAGCAGCCTAACTCCGGGACTAGCATCCGGGGAGCTGTTTTTT. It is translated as CASSLTPGLASGELFF.

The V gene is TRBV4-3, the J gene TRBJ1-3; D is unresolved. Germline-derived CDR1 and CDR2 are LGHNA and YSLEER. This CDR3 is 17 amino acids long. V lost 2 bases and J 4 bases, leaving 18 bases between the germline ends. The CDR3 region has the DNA TGCGCCAGCAGCCAAAGCGCCCCTCGGGCGGAAGGAAACACCATATATTTT. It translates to CASSQSAPRAEGNTIYF.

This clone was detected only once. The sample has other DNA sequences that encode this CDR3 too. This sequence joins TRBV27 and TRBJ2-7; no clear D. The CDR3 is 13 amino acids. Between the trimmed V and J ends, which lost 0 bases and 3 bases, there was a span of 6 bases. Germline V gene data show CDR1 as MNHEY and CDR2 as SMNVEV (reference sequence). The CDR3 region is CASSLSPYYEQYF. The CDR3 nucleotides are TGTGCCAGCAGTTTATCCCCGTACTACGAGCAGTACTTC.

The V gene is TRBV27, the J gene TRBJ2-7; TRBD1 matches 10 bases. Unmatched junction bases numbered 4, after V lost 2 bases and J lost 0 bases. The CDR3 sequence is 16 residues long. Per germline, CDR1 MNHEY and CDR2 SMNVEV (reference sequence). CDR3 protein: CASSLRTGGLSYEQYF. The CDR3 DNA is TGTGCCAGCAGTTTACGGACAGGGGGGCTCTCCTACGAGCAGTACTTC.